Below are 24 T cell receptor beta chains sequenced from a single sample in a study of OX40 agonist ivuxolimab in advanced cancers. TCRdb's table, derived via immunoSEQ multiplex PCR, lists solely in-frame clones and lacks some. The sample has about 49,000 clones; about 85% are singletons. This specimen was CD4+ or CD8+ T cells sorted from blood, taken in a trial of the OX40 agonist ivuxolimab. These receptor sequences come from an adult with an advanced solid tumor such as melanoma, head and neck, liver or kidney cancer.

This chain uses TRBV19 with TRBJ2-7; D call uncertain. This CDR3 region has 13 residues. Trimming took off 4 bases at V and 5 bases at J, with 12 bases between the two ends. The germline CDR1 and CDR2 sequences are LNHDA and SQIVND (reference sequence). The CDR3: CASSTFGSNEQYF. In DNA, the CDR3 is TGTGCCAGTAGTACTTTTGGTAGCAACGAGCAGTACTTC.

The chain has TRBV19 and TRBJ1-1; D unresolved. With 1 base removed from V and 1 base from J, the gap between germline ends came to 4 bases. CDR1 is LNHDA and CDR2 is SQIVND in the germline V gene (reference sequence). The CDR3 spans 13 residues. The CDR3 DNA follows: TGTGCCAGTAGTATAGGCGGGAACACTGAAGCTTTCTTT. This sequence encodes CASSIGGNTEAFF.

The count of this clone is one. This chain links TRBV18 with TRBJ2-3; weak D call: TRBD1 (6 bases). CDR3 length equals 15 residues. V shed 3 bases and J shed 2 bases, with 12 bases lying between them. Germline assignment: CDR1 KGHSH and CDR2 LQKENI. CDR3 protein: CASSPIGGVTDTQYF. CDR3 DNA sequence: TGTGCCAGCTCACCCATAGGGGGAGTCACAGATACGCAGTATTTT.

This clone occurred once. The gene calls are TRBV14 and TRBJ2-7; 8 bases agree with TRBD1. This CDR3 comprises 14 residues. In germline, CDR1 is SGHDN, CDR2 FVKESK. The ends lost 4 bases at V and 1 base at J; junction bases unmatched: 3. The CDR3 is CASSPTGGSYEQYV. The CDR3 DNA reads as TGTGCCAGCAGCCCCACAGGGGGTTCCTACGAGCAGTACGTC.

CDR3 residues: CASSQISGEQYF. In DNA form, the CDR3 reads TGCGCCAGCAGCCAAATTAGTGGCGAGCAGTACTTC. The chain links TRBV4-1 to TRBJ2-7; no definite D call. The germline V gene encodes CDR1 MGHRA and CDR2 YSYEKL. Trimming took 2 bases from V and 6 from J, leaving 8 bases between them. The CDR3 sequence is 12 residues long.

The chain recombines TRBV6-5 with TRBJ1-1; no firm D call. The V and J ends lost 8 bases and 8 bases respectively, with 12 bases between them. The CDR3 sequence is 11 residues long. Germline V gives CDR1 MNHEY, CDR2 SVGAGI. The CDR3 region has the DNA TGTGCCAGCCGCACCAGACTCGAAGCTTTCTTT. Translated, it gives CASRTRLEAFF.

The chain combines TRBV27 with TRBJ1-2; D perhaps matches TRBD1 (5 bases). Germline V lookup: CDR1 MNHEY, CDR2 SMNVEV (reference sequence). Trimming cost V 0 bases and J 0 bases, with 11 bases left between them. The CDR3 is 16 amino acids. This chain's CDR3 is CASSLSRDGSNYGYTF. In DNA, the CDR3 is TGTGCCAGCAGTTTATCCCGGGACGGATCTAACTATGGCTACACCTTC.

The rearrangement links TRBV7-6 to TRBJ2-5; 7 nucleotides line up with TRBD1. V gave up 4 bases and J gave up 0 bases; unmatched junction bases: 5. Germline CDR1 and CDR2: SGHVS and FNYEAQ. This CDR3 comprises 15 residues. CDR3 DNA: TGTGCCAGCAGCTCTGACAGGGTAGACCAAGAGACCCAGTACTTC. Its protein is CASSSDRVDQETQYF.

The gene calls are TRBV6-1 and TRBJ1-1; D is unclear. CDR3 length: 13 amino acids. Germline CDR1 MNHNS, CDR2 SASEGT. V shed 6 bases and J shed 4 bases, with 12 bases lying between them. CDR3 sequence (DNA): TGTGCCAGCAGAAAAGGAGGGAGCACTGAAGCTTTCTTT. This encodes CASRKGGSTEAFF.

This rearrangement joins TRBV18 to TRBJ2-3; D is possibly TRBD2 (5 bases). This CDR3 contains 14 residues. The V end lost 6 bases, the J end lost 1 base, and 11 bases lay between the germline ends. The germline gives CDR1 KGHSH, CDR2 LQKENI. CDR3 in amino acids: CASSPKEGTDTQYF. CDR3 DNA sequence: TGTGCCAGCTCTCCTAAGGAGGGCACAGATACGCAGTATTTT.

In its sample, this clone was seen once. The rearrangement links TRBV7-6 to TRBJ1-5; D unresolved. This CDR3 contains 13 residues. Per the germline V gene, CDR1 is SGHVS and CDR2 is FNYEAQ. V lost 1 base and J 7 bases, leaving 8 bases between the germline ends. The CDR3 DNA follows: TGTGCCAGCAGCTTAGAGGGTTCCCAGCCCCAGCATTTT. Amino acid sequence: CASSLEGSQPQHF.

This chain connects TRBV5-4 to TRBJ2-1; D call uncertain. From germline, CDR1 is SGHNT and CDR2 YYREEE (reference sequence). Deletions cut 2 bases from V and 5 bases from J, with 11 bases between. The CDR3 is 14 amino acids. CDR3 amino acids: CASSFGLGNNEQFF. CDR3 DNA: TGTGCCAGCAGCTTCGGGCTAGGGAACAATGAGCAGTTCTTC.

V is TRBV7-6 and J is TRBJ2-3, with 7 positions matching TRBD2. The CDR3 has 13 residues. CDR1 and CDR2 (germline): SGHVS, FNYEAQ. Unmatched junction bases numbered 5, after V lost 6 bases and J lost 5 bases. In DNA, the CDR3 is TGTGCCAGCAGTCGCGCGGGGGAAGATACGCAGTATTTT. Amino acids: CASSRAGEDTQYF.

This clone was seen just once. V is TRBV5-1 and J is TRBJ1-1, with 7 bases identical to TRBD1. Germline V gene lookup returns CDR1 SGHRS and CDR2 YFSETQ. Losses at the gene ends were 2 bases for V and 1 base for J; bases not matched to a gene: 2. This CDR3 contains 14 residues. The DNA for the CDR3 is TGCGCCAGCAGCTTATACAGGGGGAACACTGAAGCTTTCTTT. Encoded protein: CASSLYRGNTEAFF.

The CDR3: CASSQGLLSGGGRNGYTF. As DNA, the CDR3 is TGCGCCAGCAGCCAAGGTCTATTGTCAGGGGGTGGTAGGAACGGCTACACCTTC. V is TRBV4-3 and J is TRBJ1-2; 7 nucleotides line up with TRBD1. Germline CDR1 is LGHNA and CDR2 is YSLEER. The CDR3 has 18 residues. Trimming at V came to 1 base and at J to 8 bases, leaving 19 bases not matched to a gene.

The chain recombines TRBV29-1 with TRBJ1-2; 9 positions agree with TRBD1. CDR3 length equals 13 residues. The trim removed 3 bases at V and 5 bases at J, leaving 4 bases unmatched. Germline V gene data show CDR1 as SQVTM and CDR2 as ANQGSEA. This CDR3 reads CSVEADRGYGYTF. In nucleotides, the CDR3 is TGCAGCGTTGAGGCGGACAGGGGATATGGCTACACCTTC. Full variable domain (outside the CDR3, taken from reference TRBV29-1 and TRBJ1-2): SAVISQKPSRDICQRGTSLTIQCQVDSQVTMMFWYRQQPGQSLTLIATANQGSEATYESGFVIDKFPISRPNLTFSTLTVSNMSPEDSSIYLCSVEADRGYGYTFGSGTRLTVV.

The V and J genes are TRBV7-2 and TRBJ1-5; D might be TRBD1 (6 bases). V gave up 5 bases and J gave up 5 bases, with 13 bases separating them. Per germline, CDR1 SGHTA and CDR2 FQGNSA. This CDR3 has 14 residues. The CDR3 DNA follows: TGTGCCAGCAGCGACGCACAGGGCTATCAGCCCCAGCATTTT. Protein: CASSDAQGYQPQHF. Combining the CDR3 with reference TRBV7-2 and TRBJ1-5 gives the whole variable domain GAGVSQSPSNKVTEKGKDVELRCDPISGHTALYWYRQSLGQGLEFLIYFQGNSAPDKSGLPSDRFSAERTGGSVSTLTIQRTQQEDSAVYLCASSDAQGYQPQHFGDGTRLSIL.

The V gene is TRBV28, the J gene TRBJ1-5; D is possibly TRBD1 (5 bases). CDR1 is MDHEN, CDR2 SYDVKM, per germline. Trimming cost V 6 bases and J 3 bases, with 15 bases left between them. This CDR3 has 15 amino acids. The CDR3 sequence is CASSNPRDSNQPQHF. CDR3 in DNA: TGTGCCAGCAGCAACCCCCGGGACTCCAATCAGCCCCAGCATTTT.

The gene calls are TRBV5-1 and TRBJ1-1, with D possibly being TRBD1 (5 bases). There are 19 residues in the CDR3. From germline, CDR1 is SGHRS and CDR2 YFSETQ. V was cut by 4 bases and J by 0 bases, with 25 bases left in between. CDR3 DNA: TGCGCCAGCAGCCCCTCCAGGTCGGAGGGGTTAGTGATGAACACTGAAGCTTTCTTT. Its translation: CASSPSRSEGLVMNTEAFF.

V is TRBV6-5 and J is TRBJ2-1; 8 positions match TRBD2. Germline assignment: CDR1 MNHEY and CDR2 SVGAGI. This CDR3 has 14 amino acids. With V trimmed by 4 bases and J by 4 bases, 3 bases remained unmatched. In DNA form, the CDR3 reads TGTGCCAGCAGTTTCGGGGGGGGGTACAATGAGCAGTTCTTC. Translated: CASSFGGGYNEQFF.

This chain links TRBV25-1 with TRBJ2-2, with TRBD2 identical over 7 bases. Germline V gene sequence: CDR1 MGHDK, CDR2 SYGVNS. V was pared by 6 bases and J by 3 bases, with 13 bases of the junction left unmatched. The CDR3 is 17 residues long. In DNA, the CDR3 is TGTGCCAGCAGCCCCCGGGGGGATAAGGGGTACACCGGGGAGCTGTTTTTT. It yields the protein CASSPRGDKGYTGELFF.

The rearrangement joins TRBV28 to TRBJ2-5; no clear D gene. The CDR3 has 17 residues. Trimming removed 4 bases at V and 2 bases at J, with 20 bases between. CDR1 and CDR2 from the germline V gene are MDHEN and SYDVKM. CDR3 in DNA: TGTGCCAGCAGTTCGAGGAAGACGGATGTTGAGCAAGAGACCCAGTACTTC. Encoded protein: CASSSRKTDVEQETQYF.

This chain uses TRBV9 with TRBJ1-1; TRBD1 is a possible D gene (6 bases). Germline loops: CDR1 SGDLS, CDR2 YYNGEE. V shed 3 bases and J shed 1 base, with 13 bases lying between them. CDR3 length: 15 amino acids. The CDR3, as DNA: TGTGCCAGCAGCGGGGGTAGGGGGACGAACACTGAAGCTTTCTTT. Its protein is CASSGGRGTNTEAFF. Full variable domain (remainder filled in from reference TRBV9 and TRBJ1-1): DSGVTQTPKHLITATGQRVTLRCSPRSGDLSVYWYQQSLDQGLQFLIQYYNGEERAKGNILERFSAQQFPDLHSELNLSSLELGDSALYFCASSGGRGTNTEAFFGQGTRLTVV.

The sample holds a few counts of this clone. CDR3 coding DNA: TGTGCCAGCTCCCTCGTGACTAGCGGGGAGACAGATACGCAGTATTTT. It encodes CASSLVTSGETDTQYF. The rearrangement joins TRBV18 to TRBJ2-3; 11 bases are shared with TRBD2. V was clipped by 6 bases and J by 3 bases; unmatched bases: 8. The CDR3 spans 16 residues. CDR1 and CDR2 (germline): KGHSH, LQKENI.